The 25 T cell receptor beta chains presented below share a single source sample, sequenced in a study of T cell repertoires in cytomegalovirus infection. In TCRdb, the reads were re-called with MiXCR into one record per CDR3 protein. The sample holds a few hundred thousand distinct CDR3 sequences, about 26% seen once. Source material: PBMCs. These receptor sequences come from a human donor in good health (CMV status not recorded). Some clones in this sample may be carry-over from other donors' samples.

The V call is TRBV29-1, the J call TRBJ2-5, with D unclear. The CDR3 covers 12 residues. The V end lost 4 bases, the J end lost 5 bases, and 11 bases lay between the germline ends. CDR1 is SQVTM and CDR2 is ANQGSEA in the germline V gene. CDR3 in amino acids: CSVGENVETQYF. CDR3 DNA sequence: TGCAGCGTTGGCGAGAACGTCGAGACCCAGTACTTC.

In DNA form, the CDR3 reads TGTGCCAGTAGTACGATCACCGCAACTAATGAAAAACTGTTTTTT. Translated: CASSTITATNEKLFF. V usage is TRBV19 and J usage is TRBJ1-4; D not resolved. CDR1 is LNHDA, CDR2 SQIVND, per germline (reference sequence). The CDR3 runs 15 residues. Deletions cut 4 bases from V and 0 bases from J, with 9 bases between.

This sequence joins TRBV7-2 and TRBJ1-1; no definite D call. Trimming pared 1 base from V and 5 bases from J, leaving 11 bases between. This CDR3 region has 14 residues. From germline, CDR1 is SGHTA and CDR2 FQGNSA. CDR3 in amino acids: CASSLGEPGTEAFF. The CDR3 DNA sequence: TGTGCCAGCAGCTTAGGGGAGCCGGGAACTGAAGCTTTCTTT.

This clonotype was seen more than once but under ten times. The gene calls are TRBV19 and TRBJ1-1; perhaps TRBD1 as D (5 bases). The CDR3 runs to 13 residues. Germline V gene sequence: CDR1 LNHDA, CDR2 SQIVND (reference sequence). Trimming took 9 bases from V and 2 from J, leaving 13 bases between them. CDR3 amino acids: CASDSPLNTEAFF. The CDR3 bases are TGTGCCAGCGACAGCCCGCTCAACACTGAAGCTTTCTTT. The full variable domain, with the rest looked up from reference TRBV19 and TRBJ1-1, is DGGITQSPKYLFRKEGQNVTLSCEQNLNHDAMYWYRQDPGQGLRLIYYSQIVNDFQKGDIAEGYSVSREKKESFPLTVTSAQKNPTAFYLCASDSPLNTEAFFGQGTRLTVV.

The genes are TRBV27 and TRBJ1-1, with TRBD1 matching 10 bases. Germline-derived CDR1 and CDR2 are MNHEY and SMNVEV (reference sequence). With 3 bases clipped from V and 7 bases from J, the junction kept 5 bases outside the gene matches. The CDR3 has 14 amino acids. The DNA of the CDR3 is TGTGCCAGCAGTTTCGGGACAGGGGTGGGTGAAGCTTTCTTT. Translating gives CASSFGTGVGEAFF.

The table lists this clonotype with a few counts. The chain carries TRBV19 and TRBJ2-1; tentative D call: TRBD1 (6 bases). Germline-derived CDR1 and CDR2 are LNHDA and SQIVND (reference sequence). The CDR3 has 14 residues. The V end lost 3 bases, the J end lost 5 bases, and 11 bases lay between the germline ends. The CDR3 DNA sequence: TGTGCCAGTAGTATCCGGGACACCAACAATGAGCAGTTCTTC. This codes for CASSIRDTNNEQFF.

The rearrangement links TRBV7-8 to TRBJ2-7; 10 positions agree with TRBD2. V trimming: 0 bases; J trimming: 3 bases; junction bases outside the gene matches: 14. The germline V gene has CDR1 SGHVS and CDR2 FQNEAQ. The CDR3 extends over 19 amino acids. This chain's CDR3 is CASSLAHGTSAQRGYEQYF. Written as DNA, the CDR3 is TGTGCCAGCAGCTTAGCCCACGGGACTAGCGCCCAGAGGGGCTACGAGCAGTACTTC.

The CDR3 protein is CASRRDRRMGQPQHF. DNA for the CDR3: TGTGCCAGTAGGCGGGACAGGCGAATGGGTCAGCCCCAGCATTTT. The chain has TRBV19 and TRBJ1-5; 8 bases map to TRBD1. The trim removed 6 bases at V and 6 bases at J, leaving 10 bases unmatched. The CDR3 is 15 amino acids. Germline V CDR1 and CDR2: LNHDA, SQIVND (reference sequence).

This clonotype was counted at least ten times. The rearrangement joins TRBV7-2 to TRBJ2-5, with 11 bases lining up with TRBD1. V lost 1 base and J lost 1; bases outside the gene matches: 2. The length of the CDR3 is 16 residues. Germline CDR1 reads SGHTA; CDR2 reads FQGNSA. DNA of the CDR3: TGTGCCAGCAGCTTAGTAGGACAGGGGGCCCAAGAGACCCAGTACTTC. Translated: CASSLVGQGAQETQYF.

This clonotype was detected only a few times. This sequence joins TRBV2 and TRBJ2-5; TRBD1 aligns across 8 bases. Germline CDR1 is SNHLY and CDR2 is FYNNEI. The length of the CDR3 is 14 residues. The ends lost 4 bases at V and 4 bases at J; junction bases unmatched: 5. This CDR3 is CASSAGGGSETQYF. CDR3 sequence (DNA): TGTGCCAGCAGTGCAGGGGGCGGATCAGAGACCCAGTACTTC.

The chain carries TRBV6-2 or TRBV6-3 and TRBJ1-2; 9 bases align to TRBD1. The CDR3 sequence is 14 residues long. The germline CDR1 and CDR2 sequences are MNHEY and SVGEGT. With 5 bases clipped from V and 6 bases from J, the junction kept 7 bases outside the gene matches. CDR3 bases: TGTGCCAGCAGTAAACGGGACAGGGTGGATGGCTACACCTTC. It encodes CASSKRDRVDGYTF.

This clonotype showed up just a few times. This sequence joins TRBV3-1 and TRBJ2-5; 8 nucleotides match TRBD2. This CDR3 comprises 15 residues. Germline CDR1 reads LGHDT; CDR2 reads YNNKEL (reference sequence). V gave up 3 bases and J gave up 2 bases; unmatched junction bases: 5. CDR3: CASSQLAGRQETQYF. In DNA form, the CDR3 reads TGTGCCAGCAGCCAGCTAGCGGGTCGGCAAGAGACCCAGTACTTC.

This clonotype came up many times. This chain links TRBV7-3 with TRBJ2-3, with TRBD2 identical over 11 bases. The length of the CDR3 is 16 residues. Germline loops: CDR1 SGHTA, CDR2 FQGTGA. V lost 5 bases, J lost 2 bases, and 6 bases stayed unmatched. CDR3 residues: CASSPGTSGYTDTQYF. For the CDR3, the DNA is TGTGCCAGCAGCCCCGGGACTAGCGGTTACACAGATACGCAGTATTTT. Together with reference TRBV7-3 and TRBJ2-3, the CDR3 gives the full variable domain: GAGVSQTPSNKVTEKGKYVELRCDPISGHTALYWYRQSLGQGPEFLIYFQGTGAADDSGLPNDRFFAVRPEGSVSTLKIQRTERGDSAVYLCASSPGTSGYTDTQYFGPGTRLTVL.

The rearrangement links TRBV5-1 to TRBJ2-1; D might be TRBD1 (6 bases). V gave up 0 bases and J gave up 4 bases, with 14 bases separating them. Germline V gene sequence: CDR1 SGHRS, CDR2 YFSETQ. CDR3 size: 16 residues. The CDR3 sequence is CASSLAGQTHYNEQFF. DNA for the CDR3: TGCGCCAGCAGCTTGGCCGGACAGACCCATTACAATGAGCAGTTCTTC. Variable domain in full (rest from reference TRBV5-1 and TRBJ2-1): KAGVTQTPRYLIKTRGQQVTLSCSPISGHRSVSWYQQTPGQGLQFLFEYFSETQRNKGNFPGRFSGRQFSNSRSEMNVSTLELGDSALYLCASSLAGQTHYNEQFFGPGTRLTVL.

The chain is built from TRBV20-1 and TRBJ2-1; 9 nucleotides agree with TRBD2. The CDR3 covers 14 residues. The germline gives CDR1 DFQATT, CDR2 SNEGSKA (reference sequence). The J segment lost 10 bases and the V segment lost 4 bases, leaving 11 bases of the junction unmatched. The CDR3 DNA follows: TGCAGTGCTATGGGTAGCGGGAGCCTCTGGGAGCAGTTCTTC. Translated: CSAMGSGSLWEQFF.

This clonotype was detected only a few times. The chain carries TRBV19 and TRBJ2-3; TRBD2 agrees at 7 bases. The CDR3 has 14 amino acids. Germline lookup yields CDR1 LNHDA and CDR2 SQIVND (reference sequence). Trimming took 5 bases from V and 7 from J; bases not matched to a gene: 9. The CDR3 loop is CASSASGGTNTQYF. CDR3 coding DNA: TGTGCCAGTAGTGCTAGCGGAGGCACGAATACGCAGTATTTT.

As concerns this clonotype: An end of the junction does not agree with germline; a read error may underlie this. This chain connects TRBV7-3 to TRBJ2-2; TRBD1 is a possible D gene (5 bases). Per germline, CDR1 SGHTA and CDR2 FQGTGA. The CDR3 loop spans 16 amino acids. The CDR3: CTSSLSARAETGELFF. CDR3 DNA: TGTACCAGCAGCTTATCGGCCAGGGCGGAGACCGGGGAGCTGTTTTTT.

The V and J genes are TRBV4-3 and TRBJ2-3; possibly TRBD2 for D (5 bases). CDR1 is LGHNA, CDR2 YSLEER, per germline. V was trimmed by 0 bases and J by 14 bases, leaving 21 bases between them. The CDR3 totals 15 residues. In DNA, the CDR3 is TGCGCCAGCAGCCAAGATCAGGCGGGCCCACTCCACCCGTATTTT. Translated: CASSQDQAGPLHPYF.

This clonotype was seen a few times. This sequence joins TRBV19 and TRBJ2-2; TRBD2 agrees at 9 bases. The CDR3 sequence is 16 residues long. With V trimmed by 2 bases and J by 6 bases, 7 bases remained unmatched. Germline CDR1 and CDR2: LNHDA and SQIVND (reference sequence). The CDR3 bases are TGTGCCAGTAGTATAACCCGAGTAGCGGGAGCCGGGGAGCTGTTTTTT. This translates into CASSITRVAGAGELFF. Based on the CDR3 plus reference TRBV19 and TRBJ2-2, the full variable domain is DGGITQSPKYLFRKEGQNVTLSCEQNLNHDAMYWYRQDPGQGLRLIYYSQIVNDFQKGDIAEGYSVSREKKESFPLTVTSAQKNPTAFYLCASSITRVAGAGELFFGEGSRLTVL.

This chain connects TRBV27 to TRBJ2-1; TRBD1 matches at 8 bases. The germline CDR1 and CDR2 sequences are MNHEY and SMNVEV (reference sequence). V gave up 2 bases and J gave up 3 bases; unmatched junction bases: 6. The CDR3 length is 16 residues. In DNA, the CDR3 is TGTGCCAGCAGTTTAAAAGGACAGGGAAGCTACAATGAGCAGTTCTTC. Its protein product is CASSLKGQGSYNEQFF.

The chain has TRBV20-1 and TRBJ2-7; D is possibly TRBD2 (5 bases). The CDR3 loop spans 14 amino acids. Trimming pared 8 bases from V and 7 bases from J, leaving 24 bases between. CDR1 and CDR2 (germline): DFQATT, SNEGSKA (reference sequence). CDR3 DNA: TGCAGTATGCGTGATCGGGGAGTTTCGGGGGAGCAGTACTTC. Amino acid sequence: CSMRDRGVSGEQYF.

A few counts support this clonotype. This chain links TRBV7-9 with TRBJ1-4; 10 nucleotides align to TRBD1. V gave up 2 bases and J gave up 11 bases; unmatched junction bases: 5. The germline gives CDR1 SEHNR, CDR2 FQNEAQ (reference sequence). The CDR3 spans 14 residues. CDR3 nucleotides: TGTGCCAGCAGCTTACCACCGGGACAGGGGAAACTGTTTTTT. Amino acid sequence: CASSLPPGQGKLFF.

The chain couples TRBV10-3 to TRBJ2-5; D gene uncertain. V was clipped by 7 bases and J by 4 bases, with 10 bases between them. CDR1 and CDR2 (germline): ENHRY, SYGVKD. This CDR3 has 12 residues. The CDR3 here is CAIKDTAETQYF. CDR3 DNA sequence: TGTGCCATCAAAGACACAGCAGAGACCCAGTACTTC.

The chain is built from TRBV20-1 and TRBJ2-1, with D possibly matching TRBD2 (6 bases). V dropped 2 bases and J dropped 7 bases, with 21 bases sitting between them. This CDR3 has 16 amino acids. From germline, CDR1 is DFQATT and CDR2 SNEGSKA (reference sequence). CDR3: CSARPTGSLSGNEQFF. In DNA form, the CDR3 reads TGCAGTGCTAGACCCACCGGGAGCTTAAGCGGGAATGAGCAGTTCTTC.

This clonotype is a singleton in its sample. The chain joins TRBV9 to TRBJ2-1; D is ambiguous. This CDR3 region has 13 residues. V was trimmed by 4 bases and J by 8 bases, leaving 13 bases between them. CDR1 is SGDLS and CDR2 is YYNGEE in the germline V gene. The CDR3 reads CASSPGRTDEQFF. As DNA, the CDR3 is TGTGCCAGCAGCCCCGGACGTACGGATGAGCAGTTCTTC.